A single sample is the source of the 5 T cell receptor beta chains below, sequenced in a study of blood T cells in healthy people across ages (dated by TCRdb to about 2015). The library was prepared using 5' RACE. The sequencer was an Illumina HiSeq 2500. A second 7 to 11 cycle PCR used a sample-barcoded 5' primer and a J-beta primer mix. TCRdb itself trimmed the public reads at Q25 with fastp, ran MiXCR and retained productive beta chains. Entries that share a CDR3 protein sequence are merged under the most common genes and DNA. This sample lists about 680,000 distinct CDR3 sequences; approximately 50% were detected once. The ten biggest clones cover 30% to 40% of the sample. The sequencing sample was made of blood. The receptors come from a woman aged 55-69 years in good health.

The rearrangement uses TRBV28 and TRBJ2-5; 9 nucleotides agree with TRBD1. The end of the DNA is better explained by TRBJ2-7, so the J call may be wrong. Germline CDR1 reads MDHEN; CDR2 reads SYDVKM. This CDR3 has 14 residues. The CDR3 sequence is CASSIRDRAGEQYF. In DNA form, the CDR3 reads TGTGCCAGCAGTATAAGGGACAGGGCTGGCGAGCAGTACTTC.

The chain carries TRBV12-3 or TRBV12-4 and TRBJ2-1, with TRBD1 as a possible D gene (5 bases). The V end was cut by 6 bases, the J end by 2 bases, with 11 bases between. The CDR3 length is 14 residues. CDR3 nucleotides: TGTGCCAGCAGCCCGCAGACAGCCTACAATGAGCAGTTCTTC. The encoded protein is CASSPQTAYNEQFF.

In nucleotides, the CDR3 is TGTGCCAGCAGCTTAAGCACCGGGACCTCAAAGGCAGCTTTCTTT. Encoded protein: CASSLSTGTSKAAFF. The chain carries TRBV7-2 and TRBJ1-1; a weak D match, TRBD1 (5 bases). The CDR3 covers 15 residues. In germline, CDR1 is SGHTA, CDR2 FQGNSA. Trimming took off 2 bases at V and 10 bases at J, with 20 bases between the two ends.

This clonotype was counted a few times. The chain employs TRBV28 and TRBJ1-1; 7 bases fit TRBD1. CDR1 and CDR2 from the germline V gene are MDHEN and SYDVKM. The V segment lost 5 bases and the J segment 7 bases; nucleotides outside the gene matches: 7. CDR3 length: 13 residues. The CDR3 DNA reads as TGTGCCAGCAGTCCCGGACAGGTCAATGAAGCTTTCTTT. This sequence encodes CASSPGQVNEAFF.

The chain carries TRBV28 and TRBJ2-7; 7 bases line up with TRBD1. Germline CDR1 is MDHEN and CDR2 is SYDVKM. This CDR3 spans 14 amino acids. After removal of 1 base from V and 2 bases from J, the junction contained 2 bases not matched to a gene. The CDR3 DNA sequence: TGTGCCAGCAGTTTATTCGACAGGGCCTACGAGCAGTACTTC. Translating it yields CASSLFDRAYEQYF.